This T cell receptor (beta chain) was profiled in a study of response to subunit inactivated influenza vaccine. Each CDR3 protein is one row after TCRdb ran MiXCR on the RT-PCR reads. The repertoire holds about 540,000 distinct CDR3 sequences, 20% to 25% seen once, with 2.8% in the top ten. The same data also contributed to another study, on T cells expressing NK-cell markers. As reported in that work: The authors generated TCR beta cDNA through 5'RACE template switching with UMIs.

This sample comprised CD4+ T cells sorted from PBMCs, obtained about 12 days after vaccination. The receptor's source is a man aged 45 to 65 who received an inactivated influenza vaccine.

The CDR3, as DNA: TGCAGTGCTCGTTCGGCGTCAGGGGGTCCCAATGAGCAGTTCTTC. Translated, it gives CSARSASGGPNEQFF. V is TRBV20-1 and J is TRBJ2-1, with 7 bases matching TRBD1. The length of the CDR3 is 15 residues. After removal of 5 bases from V and 6 bases from J, the junction contained 13 bases not matched to a gene. The germline V gene encodes CDR1 DFQATT and CDR2 SNEGSKA (reference sequence).